Listed here are 17 T cell receptor beta chains from one sample, sequenced in a study of T cell responses to AZD1222 COVID-19 vaccine. Profiled with immunoSEQ multiplex PCR; TCRdb holds only in-frame clones, not every one. This repertoire shows under 130,000 clones, roughly 90% found once; its top ten account for about 1.2%. The sequencing used peripheral blood, collected on day 0 of AZD1222 vaccination. Receptors were obtained from an adult in good health.

The J gene is TRBJ2-7, the V gene TRBV3-1 (or the pseudogene TRBV3-2); D uncertain. CDR1 is LGHDT, CDR2 YNNKEL, per germline (reference sequence). The CDR3 is 11 residues long. V lost 7 bases and J lost 7, with 11 bases in between. The CDR3 DNA reads TGTGCCAGCACTTCACTGGGGGAGCAGTACTTC. This encodes CASTSLGEQYF.

In DNA, the CDR3 is TGTGCCAGTAGTATGTCAGGGCGAATGAGCACTGAAGCTTTCTTT. This encodes CASSMSGRMSTEAFF. The chain couples TRBV19 to TRBJ1-1; TRBD1 is a possible D gene (5 bases). This CDR3 has 15 residues. Germline V gene lookup returns CDR1 LNHDA and CDR2 SQIVND (reference sequence). The V and J ends lost 3 bases and 4 bases respectively, with 15 bases between them.

The V call is TRBV5-1, the J call TRBJ1-5; possible D gene TRBD1, 6 bases. CDR3 length: 16 residues. The V gene's germline CDR1 is SGHRS and CDR2 YFSETQ. V lost 0 bases and J 1 base, leaving 11 bases between the germline ends. In DNA form, the CDR3 reads TGCGCCAGCAGCTTGGGCGGGACAACAAGCAATCAGCCCCAGCATTTT. Translation gives CASSLGGTTSNQPQHF.

Note on this clone: Because the CDR3's place on the DNA is in doubt, the DNA is left out and the CDR3 is given as listed by TCRdb. This chain joins TRBV25-1 and TRBJ2-2; the D call of TRBD1 is as the table states it, not checked on the DNA. The CDR3 length is 17 residues, termini included. Germline assignment: CDR1 MGHDK and CDR2 SYGVNS. The CDR3 spells CASSGNGRGLRAGELFF.

The chain recombines TRBV5-4 with TRBJ2-3, with TRBD1 identical over 7 bases. Germline loops: CDR1 SGHNT, CDR2 YYREEE (reference sequence). The trim removed 7 bases at V and 5 bases at J, leaving 13 bases unmatched. The CDR3 has 15 amino acids. DNA for the CDR3: TGTGCCAGCGGACGACAGGGAAGGAGCGAAGATACGCAGTATTTT. Residues: CASGRQGRSEDTQYF.

This chain uses TRBV6-5 with TRBJ1-3; 10 bases fit TRBD1. The CDR3 loop spans 15 amino acids. Looked up from germline, CDR1 is MNHEY and CDR2 is SVGAGI. V shed 6 bases and J 2 bases; nucleotides not matched to a gene: 4. CDR3 nucleotide sequence: TGTGCCAGCAGCAACGACAGGGGGCCTGGAAACACCATATATTTT. The encoded protein is CASSNDRGPGNTIYF.

J is TRBJ2-2 and V is TRBV27, with 7 bases matching TRBD1. V gave up 2 bases and J gave up 4 bases; unmatched junction bases: 4. Per the germline V gene, CDR1 is MNHEY and CDR2 is SMNVEV (reference sequence). The CDR3 is made up of 15 amino acids. The CDR3 nucleotides are TGTGCCAGCAGTTTAAGGACAGGAGTCACCGGGGAGCTGTTTTTT. This gives the protein CASSLRTGVTGELFF.

The chain carries TRBV21-1 and TRBJ1-2; the table's D call TRBD1 went unverified against the DNA. TRBV21-1 corresponds to a pseudogene. The CDR3 is 15 amino acids. As DNA, the CDR3 is TGTGCCAGCAGCAAAGAGGACAGGGAGAACTATGGCTACACCTTC. This encodes CASSKEDRENYGYTF.

V gene TRBV7-2 combines with J gene TRBJ2-3, with 11 bases matching TRBD1. This CDR3 contains 15 residues. J was trimmed by 7 bases and V by 0 bases; bases with no gene match: 3. Looked up from germline, CDR1 is SGHTA and CDR2 is FQGNSA. The CDR3 reads CASSLAGTGGNTQYF. CDR3 DNA sequence: TGTGCCAGCAGCTTAGCGGGGACAGGGGGGAATACGCAGTATTTT.

The V call is TRBV5-5, the J call TRBJ1-1; D unclear. The CDR3 is 14 amino acids. The germline CDR1 and CDR2 sequences are SGHKS and YYEKEE (reference sequence). Trimming shortened V by 0 bases and J by 5 bases, and 11 bases separated the two germline ends. The CDR3 coding sequence is TGTGCCAGCAGCTTGGTTCGGGTTGGTACTGAAGCTTTCTTT. Protein product: CASSLVRVGTEAFF. The whole variable domain, filled in from reference TRBV5-5 and TRBJ1-1, reads DAGVTQSPTHLIKTRGQQVTLRCSPISGHKSVSWYQQVLGQGPQFIFQYYEKEERGRGNFPDRFSARQFPNYSSELNVNALLLGDSALYLCASSLVRVGTEAFFGQGTRLTVV.

A single count supports this clone. The rearrangement links TRBV7-8 to TRBJ2-1, with no clear D. V lost 1 base and J 0 bases, leaving 7 bases between the germline ends. From germline, CDR1 is SGHVS and CDR2 FQNEAQ. The CDR3 sequence is 15 residues long. CDR3 DNA: TGTGCCAGCAGCTTAGGACTGAGCTCCTACAATGAGCAGTTCTTC. Its protein product is CASSLGLSSYNEQFF.

The table lists this clone with a count of one. The chain carries TRBV30 and TRBJ1-5; D remains ambiguous. CDR1 and CDR2 from the germline V gene are GTSNPN and SVGIG (reference sequence). This CDR3 region has 12 residues. The V and J ends lost 3 bases and 5 bases respectively, with 8 bases between them. Here the CDR3 reads CAWSLSDQPQHF. In DNA form, the CDR3 reads TGTGCCTGGAGCTTAAGTGATCAGCCCCAGCATTTT.

The V gene is TRBV19, the J gene TRBJ2-7, with D tentatively TRBD1 (6 bases). The germline V and J ends were trimmed by 4 bases and 6 bases, with 10 bases remaining between them. The CDR3 runs to 12 residues. The germline V gene encodes CDR1 LNHDA and CDR2 SQIVND (reference sequence). The CDR3 DNA reads as TGTGCCAGTAGTACATCAGGGGTCGAGCAGTACTTC. Its translation is CASSTSGVEQYF.

To note about this clone: The germline gene is not matched at one end of the junction; a read error may be the cause. The chain couples TRBV6-5 to TRBJ1-2; D is undetermined. Germline CDR1 is MNHEY and CDR2 is SVGAGI. The CDR3 runs 12 residues. CDR3 residues: CASSYSKGDTFF. CDR3 bases: TGTGCCAGCAGTTACTCGAAGGGCGACACTTTCTTC.

The chain uses TRBV30 and TRBJ2-1; perhaps TRBD2 as D (6 bases). Germline CDR1 and CDR2: GTSNPN and SVGIG (reference sequence). Trimming stripped 2 bases from V and 4 bases from J, with 15 bases between. The CDR3 contains 15 residues. CDR3 nucleotide sequence: TGTGCCTGGAGTAGAGGGGCTAGCGTTTACAATGAGCAGTTCTTC. It yields the protein CAWSRGASVYNEQFF. The variable domain in full, completed from reference TRBV30 and TRBJ2-1, reads SQTIHQWPATLVQPVGSPLSLECTVEGTSNPNLYWYRQAAGRGLQLLFYSVGIGQISSEVPQNLSASRPQDRQFILSSKKLLLSDSGFYLCAWSRGASVYNEQFFGPGTRLTVL.

This clone was counted a single time. The chain has TRBV4-2 and TRBJ2-2; possible D gene TRBD2, 6 bases. The V gene lost 4 bases and the J gene lost 6 bases, with 15 bases spanning the gap. Germline values: CDR1 LGHNA, CDR2 YNFKEQ. The CDR3 sequence is 15 residues long. The CDR3 nucleotides read TGTGCCAGCAGCCTAAATGGGGGGACGCCCGGGGAGCTGTTTTTT. Protein sequence: CASSLNGGTPGELFF.

The CDR3 nucleotides read TGTGCCAGCAGCCCAAGGAGGACTGAAGCTTTCTTT. Translated: CASSPRRTEAFF. The chain uses TRBV11-2 and TRBJ1-1, with D uncertain. Between the trimmed V and J ends, which lost 5 bases and 5 bases, there was a span of 9 bases. Per the germline V gene, CDR1 is SGHAT and CDR2 is FQNNGV. The CDR3 extends over 12 amino acids.